Following are 6 T cell receptor beta chains from one sample sequenced in a study of cytomegalovirus exposure and HLA in healthy donors. PCR was performed using 60 Vbeta and 13 Jbeta primers. Here immunoSEQ multiplex PCR was the method, and the copy in TCRdb shows in-frame clones only, minus some. Altogether about 130,000 clones are present, about 80% being singletons, with the ten largest covering approximately 4.3%. The specimen was PBMCs. The receptors originated from a man aged 25-45 years in good health.

This sequence joins TRBV28 and TRBJ1-1; D not resolved. The CDR3 length is 12 residues. Trimming removed 8 bases from V and 4 bases from J, with 11 bases in between. The V gene's germline CDR1 is MDHEN and CDR2 SYDVKM. The CDR3 DNA follows: TGTGCCAGCGGCCAGCGGGGCACTGAAGCTTTCTTT. Its translation: CASGQRGTEAFF.

The chain links TRBV29-1 to TRBJ2-7; D perhaps matches TRBD2 (5 bases). V was trimmed by 1 base and J by 3 bases, leaving 10 bases between them. The CDR3 loop spans 13 amino acids. Germline V lookup: CDR1 SQVTM, CDR2 ANQGSEA. CDR3 coding DNA: TGCAGCGTTGAAGTGGGAGCCCACTACGAGCAGTACTTC. Translation gives CSVEVGAHYEQYF.

This chain joins TRBV19 and TRBJ2-1; 9 nucleotides align to TRBD1. Germline CDR1 is LNHDA and CDR2 is SQIVND (reference sequence). V lost 7 bases and J lost 6; bases outside the gene matches: 7. The CDR3 sequence is 14 residues long. CDR3 in amino acids: CASTDRGDLNEQFF. The CDR3 region has the DNA TGTGCCAGTACCGACAGGGGGGACCTCAATGAGCAGTTCTTC.

CDR3 in amino acids: CASSILAGARTDTQYF. CDR3 nucleotides: TGTGCCAGTAGTATCCTAGCGGGAGCTCGCACAGATACGCAGTATTTT. The chain recombines TRBV19 with TRBJ2-3; 10 nucleotides match TRBD2. Per the germline V gene, CDR1 is LNHDA and CDR2 is SQIVND (reference sequence). The CDR3 runs to 16 residues. Unmatched junction bases numbered 4, after V lost 3 bases and J lost 1 base.

The chain couples TRBV7-9 to TRBJ1-1; a weak D match, TRBD1 (5 bases). Germline loops: CDR1 SEHNR, CDR2 FQNEAQ (reference sequence). Between the trimmed V and J ends, which lost 2 bases and 5 bases, there was a span of 12 bases. The CDR3 covers 14 residues. The CDR3 DNA reads TGTGCCAGCAGCTTATTCGACCCAGGGACTGAAGCTTTCTTT. Its protein is CASSLFDPGTEAFF. The variable domain in full, with the rest retrieved from reference TRBV7-9 and TRBJ1-1, is DTGVSQNPRHKITKRGQNVTFRCDPISEHNRLYWYRQTLGQGPEFLTYFQNEAQLEKSRLLSDRFSAERPKGSFSTLEIQRTEQGDSAMYLCASSLFDPGTEAFFGQGTRLTVV.

V usage is TRBV19 and J usage is TRBJ1-2; D perhaps matches TRBD1 (6 bases). Looked up from germline, CDR1 is LNHDA and CDR2 is SQIVND (reference sequence). The CDR3 covers 13 residues. V was cut by 2 bases and J by 4 bases, with 8 bases left in between. The CDR3 DNA sequence: TGTGCCAGTAGTATACAGGGGATCTATGGCTACACCTTC. Translating it yields CASSIQGIYGYTF.